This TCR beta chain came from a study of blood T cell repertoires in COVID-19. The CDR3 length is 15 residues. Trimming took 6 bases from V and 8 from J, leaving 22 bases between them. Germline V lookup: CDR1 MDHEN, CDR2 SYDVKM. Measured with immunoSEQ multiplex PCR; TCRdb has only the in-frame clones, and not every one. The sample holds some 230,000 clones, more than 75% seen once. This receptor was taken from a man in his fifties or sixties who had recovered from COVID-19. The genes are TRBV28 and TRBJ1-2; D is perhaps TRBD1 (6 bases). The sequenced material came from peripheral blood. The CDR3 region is CASSPVGAVSDGYTF. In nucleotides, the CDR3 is TGTGCCAGCAGCCCCGTGGGGGCTGTCTCTGACGGCTACACCTTC.